What follows describes a single TCR beta chain. The target antigen is unknown. Using its own MiXCR run on the RT-PCR reads, TCRdb lists one record per CDR3 protein. Here the sample spans hundreds of thousands of distinct CDR3 sequences, 14% being singletons. This record comes from a study of response to subunit inactivated influenza vaccine. General study results and limits: Authors suggested that a seasonal influenza vaccination recruits few new T cells each time.

This CDR3 contains 14 residues. The germline gives CDR1 DFQATT, CDR2 SNEGSKA (reference sequence). Trimming left V 4 bases short and J 3 bases short, with 16 bases between. This sample comprised PBMCs from blood, obtained less than 15 days before vaccination. The TCR comes from a man aged 45-65 years who received an inactivated influenza vaccine. J is TRBJ2-7 and V is TRBV20-1; a possible D gene is TRBD1 (6 bases). The CDR3 region has the DNA TGCAGTGCTATATACAGGGTCTCAGTCTACGAGCAGTACTTC. Amino acid sequence: CSAIYRVSVYEQYF.